This TCR beta chain was sequenced during a study of T-cell memory formation after mild COVID-19. Across the whole study: TCR clusters were mostly confined to one donor each. Findings of the study overall: Second-wave clones peaking on day 37 lacked confirmed SARS-CoV-2 specificity. Several responding clones turned up in pre-infection memory, indicating that cross-reactive memory may have taken part.

CDR1 and CDR2 (germline): LGHNA, YSLEER. The CDR3 sequence is 15 residues long. TCRdb fed the 5' RACE reads into MiXCR, producing one record per CDR3 protein. Of roughly 350,000 distinct CDR3 sequences listed, over 20% are singletons. This clonotype was detected a few times. As yet, its antigen is unknown. A junction boundary mismatches the germline segment, possibly from a read error. The sample was PBMCs or a T cell subset sorted from them (not recorded which). The clonotype was recovered from an adult woman who had mild COVID-19 (a few samples of this study predate the infection). Cell type and time point are not known. V and J are TRBV4-3 and TRBJ2-1; 14 bases agree with TRBD2. Here the CDR3 DNA reads TGCGCCAGCAGCCAAGATCGACTAGCGGGAGGGCCTTCTCTCTTC. Its protein is CASSQDRLAGGPSLF.